These 26 T cell receptor beta chains came from one sample sequenced in a study of CD8+ T cells in alopecia areata. Reverse transcription of extracted RNA yielded cDNA, which provided the sequencing template. Assay used: immunoSEQ multiplex PCR; TCRdb lists only in-frame clones, some missing. The sample gives hundreds of thousands of clones, roughly two thirds of which show up once; around 1.2% is in the top ten. The sample here was CD4+ T cells sorted from blood, taken at week 0. The receptors here all came from a human donor with alopecia areata.

This sequence joins TRBV15 and TRBJ2-5; D might be TRBD2 (5 bases). V lost 0 bases to trimming and J lost 1 base, with 15 bases between them. CDR1 LNHNV and CDR2 YYDKDF come from the germline V gene (reference sequence). The CDR3 extends over 17 amino acids. The CDR3 DNA is TGTGCCACCAGCAGAGATCGGAACACAGCGGTCCAAGAGACCCAGTACTTC. It encodes CATSRDRNTAVQETQYF.

As to this clone: The same CDR3 is also encoded by other DNA sequences in this sample. The chain couples TRBV29-1 to TRBJ2-5, with D perhaps TRBD2 (6 bases). The CDR3 has 12 residues. CDR1 and CDR2 from the germline V gene are SQVTM and ANQGSEA. Trimming cost V 3 bases and J 4 bases, with 9 bases left between them. CDR3 bases: TGCAGCGTTGAGGGGGGTGGAGAGACCCAGTACTTC. Protein product: CSVEGGGETQYF.

V usage is TRBV5-1 and J usage is TRBJ2-1, with 10 positions matching TRBD1. Looked up from germline, CDR1 is SGHRS and CDR2 is YFSETQ. The J segment lost 8 bases and the V segment lost 0 bases, leaving 5 bases of the junction unmatched. The CDR3 loop spans 15 amino acids. CDR3 loop: CASSLAGTGVHEQFF. CDR3 nucleotide sequence: TGCGCCAGCAGCTTGGCGGGGACAGGGGTACATGAGCAGTTCTTC. Looking up the rest from reference TRBV5-1 and TRBJ2-1 gives the full variable domain: KAGVTQTPRYLIKTRGQQVTLSCSPISGHRSVSWYQQTPGQGLQFLFEYFSETQRNKGNFPGRFSGRQFSNSRSEMNVSTLELGDSALYLCASSLAGTGVHEQFFGPGTRLTVL.

The rearrangement links TRBV30 to TRBJ2-5; D could derive from TRBD1 or TRBD2 (6 bases each). The V end was cut by 3 bases, the J end by 5 bases, with 16 bases between. Germline CDR1 GTSNPN, CDR2 SVGIG (reference sequence). The length of the CDR3 is 14 residues. The CDR3, as DNA: TGTGCCTGGAGGGTTTCAGGAGGGGGGGAGACCCAGTACTTC. The encoded protein is CAWRVSGGGETQYF.

The V gene is TRBV4-1, the J gene TRBJ1-2; no reliable D call. This CDR3 has 14 amino acids. Germline V gene sequence: CDR1 MGHRA, CDR2 YSYEKL. V was trimmed by 3 bases and J by 2 bases, leaving 10 bases between them. CDR3 sequence reads: CASSHRGVNYGYTF. The DNA of the CDR3 is TGCGCCAGCAGCCACCGTGGGGTGAACTATGGCTACACCTTC.

The chain combines TRBV29-1 with TRBJ2-5, with 7 bases that match TRBD2. This CDR3 has 14 residues. Germline V gives CDR1 SQVTM, CDR2 ANQGSEA. Trimming removed 7 bases from V and 5 bases from J; junction bases left unmatched: 13. The CDR3 DNA reads as TGCAGCGCTATATTGGGAGGGCTACCGGAGACCCAGTACTTC. As protein: CSAILGGLPETQYF. The variable domain in full, with the rest retrieved from reference TRBV29-1 and TRBJ2-5, is SAVISQKPSRDICQRGTSLTIQCQVDSQVTMMFWYRQQPGQSLTLIATANQGSEATYESGFVIDKFPISRPNLTFSTLTVSNMSPEDSSIYLCSAILGGLPETQYFGPGTRLLVL.

V and J are TRBV2 and TRBJ2-1; weak D call: TRBD2 (6 bases). The CDR3 runs to 13 residues. From germline, CDR1 is SNHLY and CDR2 FYNNEI. The V gene lost 4 bases and the J gene lost 4 bases, with 8 bases spanning the gap. CDR3 sequence: CASSGSGYNEQFF. In nucleotides, the CDR3 is TGTGCCAGCAGTGGCAGCGGGTACAATGAGCAGTTCTTC.

The V and J genes are TRBV10-2 and TRBJ2-1; 7 bases fit TRBD2. Losses at the gene ends were 3 bases for V and 9 bases for J; bases not matched to a gene: 8. Germline values: CDR1 WSHSY, CDR2 SAAADI. The CDR3 is made up of 14 amino acids. The CDR3 spells CASSEGRDYVEQFF. The CDR3 nucleotides read TGCGCCAGCAGTGAAGGGCGGGACTACGTTGAGCAGTTCTTC.

The CDR3 reads CASSLDPRDIQYF. In nucleotides, the CDR3 is TGTGCCAGCAGTTTGGACCCGAGGGACATTCAGTACTTC. The rearrangement links TRBV6-5 to TRBJ2-4, with D maybe TRBD2 (5 bases). Trimming removed 4 bases from V and 8 bases from J, with 12 bases in between. The CDR3 covers 13 residues. Germline values: CDR1 MNHEY, CDR2 SVGAGI.

About this clone itself: The sample contains more than one DNA sequence encoding this CDR3. The gene calls are TRBV7-9 and TRBJ2-7, with no clear D. The germline gives CDR1 SEHNR, CDR2 FQNEAQ (reference sequence). Trimming pared 5 bases from V and 0 bases from J, leaving 8 bases between. The CDR3 loop spans 13 amino acids. CDR3 amino acids: CASSLEVSYEQYF. CDR3 bases: TGTGCCAGCAGCCTGGAAGTCTCCTACGAGCAGTACTTC.

The V gene is TRBV5-4, the J gene TRBJ2-1; 7 bases match TRBD1. Germline trimming cut 1 base from V and 7 bases from J; bases unmatched to any gene: 8. The CDR3 extends over 15 amino acids. The germline V gene has CDR1 SGHNT and CDR2 YYREEE (reference sequence). The CDR3 coding sequence is TGTGCCAGCAGCTTGTTCCAGACAGGGAAGAATGAGCAGTTCTTC. The encoded protein is CASSLFQTGKNEQFF.

The V and J genes are TRBV18 and TRBJ1-6; 7 bases align to TRBD1. The CDR3 runs 14 residues. V gave up 6 bases and J gave up 9 bases; unmatched junction bases: 8. Germline loops: CDR1 KGHSH, CDR2 LQKENI. Here the CDR3 reads CASSPDRQGSPLHF. The CDR3 bases are TGTGCCAGCTCCCCGGACAGGCAGGGTTCACCCCTCCACTTT.

The chain employs TRBV9 and TRBJ2-5; 7 bases line up with TRBD1. This CDR3 is 14 amino acids long. V dropped 3 bases and J dropped 1; count of bases not matched to a gene: 3. CDR1 is SGDLS and CDR2 is YYNGEE in the germline V gene. Here the CDR3 DNA reads TGTGCCAGCAGCGAGGGACAGACCCAAGAGACCCAGTACTTC. Its translation is CASSEGQTQETQYF.

The chain couples TRBV4-3 to TRBJ2-7; D might be TRBD1 or TRBD2, each matching 5 bases. Per the germline V gene, CDR1 is LGHNA and CDR2 is YSLEER. This CDR3 spans 14 amino acids. The V gene lost 4 bases and the J gene lost 3 bases, with 13 bases spanning the gap. CDR3 amino acids: CASSRSGTNYEQYF. CDR3 in DNA: TGCGCCAGCAGCCGATCGGGGACCAACTACGAGCAGTACTTC.

The chain is built from TRBV7-2 and TRBJ2-7, with D possibly matching TRBD2 (6 bases). CDR1 and CDR2 from the germline V gene are SGHTA and FQGNSA. The CDR3 length is 16 residues. Trimming removed 1 base at V and 5 bases at J, with 18 bases between. The CDR3 DNA is TGTGCCAGCAGCTTAGTTGGGCTAGCGCCCGACGACGAGCAGTACTTC. This gives the protein CASSLVGLAPDDEQYF.

This chain links TRBV4-3 with TRBJ2-5; D might be TRBD1 or TRBD2, each matching 6 bases. The V end lost 1 base, the J end lost 0 bases, and 15 bases lay between the germline ends. The CDR3 spans 17 residues. Germline values: CDR1 LGHNA, CDR2 YSLEER. The CDR3 nucleotides are TGCGCCAGCAGCCAAGGGAGGGCTCAGGGGTACCAAGAGACCCAGTACTTC. This gives the protein CASSQGRAQGYQETQYF.

The CDR3 sequence: CASSAGAGSLNVLTF. Written as DNA, the CDR3 is TGTGCCAGCAGCGCCGGGGCCGGGAGCCTCAACGTCCTGACTTTC. The chain combines TRBV7-2 with TRBJ2-6, with D perhaps matching TRBD2 (6 bases). The CDR3 length is 15 residues. V was shortened by 5 bases and J by 9 bases, with 17 bases between the two germline ends. The germline V gene has CDR1 SGHTA and CDR2 FQGNSA. Full variable domain (remainder filled in from reference TRBV7-2 and TRBJ2-6): GAGVSQSPSNKVTEKGKDVELRCDPISGHTALYWYRQSLGQGLEFLIYFQGNSAPDKSGLPSDRFSAERTGGSVSTLTIQRTQQEDSAVYLCASSAGAGSLNVLTFGAGSRLTVL.

The sample holds a few counts of this clone. The V gene is TRBV30, the J gene TRBJ1-5; 8 bases map to TRBD1. The CDR3 length is 17 residues. Per the germline V gene, CDR1 is GTSNPN and CDR2 is SVGIG (reference sequence). V trimming: 3 bases; J trimming: 2 bases; junction bases outside the gene matches: 12. The CDR3 region is CAWSSGTGISGNQPQHF. Written as DNA, the CDR3 is TGTGCCTGGAGCTCTGGGACAGGCATTTCGGGCAATCAGCCCCAGCATTTT.

The chain joins TRBV29-1 to TRBJ2-5; D remains ambiguous. Germline V gene data show CDR1 as SQVTM and CDR2 as ANQGSEA. This CDR3 is built from 13 residues. Trimming shortened V by 6 bases and J by 4 bases, and 15 bases separated the two germline ends. The CDR3 loop is CSVAGSLGETQYF. The CDR3 coding sequence is TGCAGCGTCGCTGGCTCCCTAGGAGAGACCCAGTACTTC. Supplemented by reference TRBV29-1 and TRBJ2-5, the full variable domain reads SAVISQKPSRDICQRGTSLTIQCQVDSQVTMMFWYRQQPGQSLTLIATANQGSEATYESGFVIDKFPISRPNLTFSTLTVSNMSPEDSSIYLCSVAGSLGETQYFGPGTRLLVL.

This clone has just one count. V is TRBV29-1 and J is TRBJ1-3, with D unresolved. Germline V gene lookup returns CDR1 SQVTM and CDR2 ANQGSEA. Trimming shortened V by 4 bases and J by 0 bases, and 7 bases separated the two germline ends. The CDR3 runs 13 residues. The CDR3 reads CSVAGTSGNTIYF. The CDR3 nucleotides read TGCAGCGTTGCGGGCACCTCTGGAAACACCATATATTTT. Together with reference TRBV29-1 and TRBJ1-3, the CDR3 gives the full variable domain: SAVISQKPSRDICQRGTSLTIQCQVDSQVTMMFWYRQQPGQSLTLIATANQGSEATYESGFVIDKFPISRPNLTFSTLTVSNMSPEDSSIYLCSVAGTSGNTIYFGEGSWLTVV.

The chain couples TRBV6-5 to TRBJ1-1, with D perhaps TRBD1 (5 bases). V was cut by 6 bases and J by 8 bases, with 13 bases left in between. In germline, CDR1 is MNHEY, CDR2 SVGAGI. The CDR3 length is 12 residues. DNA of the CDR3: TGTGCCAGCAGCACAGACAGACCCGAAGCTTTCTTT. It encodes CASSTDRPEAFF.

The chain is built from TRBV4-3 and TRBJ2-7; possibly TRBD1 for D (6 bases). CDR1 is LGHNA, CDR2 YSLEER, per germline. The CDR3 is 14 amino acids. V was clipped by 0 bases and J by 5 bases, with 11 bases between them. CDR3 bases: TGCGCCAGCAGCCAAGATCAACAGGGAGACGAGCAGTACTTC. It translates to CASSQDQQGDEQYF.

The CDR3 coding sequence is TGTGCCAGCAGTCGGGTAGCTCCCGGGGAGCTGTTTTTT. This sequence encodes CASSRVAPGELFF. The rearrangement links TRBV25-1 to TRBJ2-2; D unresolved. CDR1 MGHDK and CDR2 SYGVNS come from the germline V gene. This CDR3 comprises 13 residues. The V and J ends lost 5 bases and 6 bases respectively, with 10 bases between them.

In this sample, this clone turned up once. The rearrangement joins TRBV9 to TRBJ2-3; D not resolved. Per germline, CDR1 SGDLS and CDR2 YYNGEE. CDR3 length equals 13 residues. V dropped 6 bases and J dropped 2 bases, with 10 bases sitting between them. The CDR3 here is CASTRSDTDTQYF. CDR3 nucleotide sequence: TGTGCCAGCACTCGTTCCGACACAGATACGCAGTATTTT.

The chain has TRBV30 and TRBJ2-1; TRBD1 matches at 7 bases. CDR1 is GTSNPN and CDR2 is SVGIG in the germline V gene (reference sequence). After removal of 0 bases from V and 9 bases from J, the junction contained 8 bases not matched to a gene. The length of the CDR3 is 14 residues. The CDR3 loop is CAWSVQGGKAEQFF. The CDR3 coding sequence is TGTGCCTGGAGTGTACAAGGGGGCAAGGCTGAGCAGTTCTTC.

The J gene is TRBJ1-2, the V gene TRBV30; 11 positions match TRBD1. The germline V gene has CDR1 GTSNPN and CDR2 SVGIG (reference sequence). The CDR3 sequence is 14 residues long. The V segment lost 4 bases and the J segment 4 bases; nucleotides outside the gene matches: 5. The CDR3 loop is CAWTDRGRVYGYTF. DNA for the CDR3: TGTGCCTGGACGGACAGGGGGCGAGTCTATGGCTACACCTTC.